These 13 T cell receptor beta chains share one sample of origin, sequenced in a study of follicular helper T cells after annual influenza vaccination. Clones were read by immunoSEQ multiplex PCR, and TCRdb kept only the in-frame ones, dropping some. The repertoire consists of approximately 6,200 clones, with approximately 85% occurring once and the leading ten covering about 0.95%. The time point: 2015-2016 season, pre-vaccination. The sequencing here drew on CXCR5+ CD38- circulating T follicular helper cells from blood, taken on the day of influenza vaccination. Subset given: circulating Tfh, non-naive CD4+CXCR5+PD-1+ (ICOS+CD38+ or ICOS-CD38-). These receptors originate from an adult who received the influenza vaccine.

The chain combines TRBV19 with TRBJ2-1; unclear D gene. With 5 bases removed from V and 15 bases from J, the gap between germline ends came to 26 bases. Germline assignment: CDR1 LNHDA and CDR2 SQIVND (reference sequence). This CDR3 is 15 amino acids long. CDR3 loop: CASSLKTQEHPRPFF. The DNA for the CDR3 is TGTGCCAGTAGTCTTAAGACCCAGGAGCACCCCAGGCCGTTCTTC.

The rearrangement uses TRBV30 and TRBJ2-3; 7 nucleotides align to TRBD2. Germline-derived CDR1 and CDR2 are GTSNPN and SVGIG (reference sequence). The junction had 9 bases not matched to a gene; V was cut back by 0 bases and J by 6 bases. The CDR3 is made up of 15 amino acids. The CDR3 sequence: CAWSVSQGGDDTQYF. CDR3 nucleotides: TGTGCCTGGAGTGTAAGCCAGGGAGGGGACGATACGCAGTATTTT.

This clone was counted once. The chain carries TRBV7-9 and TRBJ2-6; D gene unclear. CDR3 length equals 15 residues. Trimming took off 3 bases at V and 0 bases at J, with 6 bases between the two ends. CDR1 is SEHNR and CDR2 is FQNEAQ in the germline V gene (reference sequence). The CDR3, as DNA: TGTGCCAGCAGCTTTGGGATCTCTGGGGCCAACGTCCTGACTTTC. Translation gives CASSFGISGANVLTF.

This chain connects TRBV6-5 to TRBJ2-3; 9 bases are shared with TRBD2. The CDR3 is 15 residues long. Trimming at V came to 9 bases and at J to 2 bases, leaving 9 bases not matched to a gene. Germline V gives CDR1 MNHEY, CDR2 SVGAGI. This CDR3 reads CASGVAGVNTDTQYF. In nucleotides, the CDR3 is TGTGCCAGTGGGGTAGCGGGAGTGAACACAGATACGCAGTATTTT.

This clone has more than one count but fewer than ten. The chain uses TRBV5-6 and TRBJ2-7; 7 bases are shared with TRBD1. CDR1 and CDR2 from the germline V gene are SGHDT and YYEEEE. With 0 bases clipped from V and 1 base from J, the junction kept 4 bases outside the gene matches. The CDR3 runs to 15 residues. In DNA, the CDR3 is TGTGCCAGCAGCTTGGGGACAGGATTTTCCTACGAGCAGTACTTC. Its translation: CASSLGTGFSYEQYF.

CDR3 sequence: CASSLGLAGGNGETQYF. DNA of the CDR3: TGCGCCAGCAGCCTGGGACTAGCGGGAGGGAATGGAGAGACCCAGTACTTC. The chain joins TRBV5-1 to TRBJ2-5; 16 bases are a match to TRBD2. V lost 4 bases and J lost 4; bases outside the gene matches: 7. Germline loops: CDR1 SGHRS, CDR2 YFSETQ. CDR3 length equals 17 residues.

The count of this clone is one. The chain has TRBV28 and TRBJ1-2, with D perhaps TRBD1 (5 bases). The germline V and J ends were trimmed by 7 bases and 5 bases, with 11 bases remaining between them. In germline, CDR1 is MDHEN, CDR2 SYDVKM. The CDR3 contains 12 residues. CDR3 sequence (DNA): TGTGCCAGCACTGGCAGGGTATATGGCTACACCTTC. It is translated as CASTGRVYGYTF.

The chain carries TRBV13 and TRBJ2-1; TRBD2 aligns across 9 bases. The J segment lost 0 bases and the V segment lost 4 bases, leaving 7 bases of the junction unmatched. Germline V gene data show CDR1 as PRHDT and CDR2 as FYEKMQ (reference sequence). The CDR3 runs 17 residues. As DNA, the CDR3 is TGTGCCAGCAGCTCACTAGCGGGTGGGAGCTCCTACAATGAGCAGTTCTTC. Its translation is CASSSLAGGSSYNEQFF. The whole variable domain, remainder taken from reference TRBV13 and TRBJ2-1, is AAGVIQSPRHLIKEKRETATLKCYPIPRHDTVYWYQQGPGQDPQFLISFYEKMQSDKGSIPDRFSAQQFSDYHSELNMSSLELGDSALYFCASSSLAGGSSYNEQFFGPGTRLTVL.

A few counts support this clone. CDR3 protein: CASSTKDRVRGVRDEQYF. The CDR3 DNA sequence: TGTGCCAGTAGCACGAAGGACAGGGTTCGCGGGGTTAGAGACGAGCAGTACTTC. V usage is TRBV19 and J usage is TRBJ2-7; TRBD1 agrees at 8 bases. V trimming: 6 bases; J trimming: 5 bases; junction bases outside the gene matches: 21. The length of the CDR3 is 18 residues. CDR1 is LNHDA and CDR2 is SQIVND in the germline V gene (reference sequence).

The chain joins TRBV5-8 to TRBJ2-3; D could derive from TRBD1 or TRBD2 (6 bases each). Trimming cost V 3 bases and J 2 bases, with 28 bases left between them. The CDR3 has 20 amino acids. The germline V gene encodes CDR1 SGHTS and CDR2 YDEGEE. The CDR3 DNA reads as TGTGCCAGCAGCTGGGTCGGACAGTCGGGAGTTTTACCTAACACAGATACGCAGTATTTT. This translates into CASSWVGQSGVLPNTDTQYF. Combining the CDR3 with reference TRBV5-8 and TRBJ2-3 gives the whole variable domain EAGVTQSPTHLIKTRGQQATLRCSPISGHTSVYWYQQALGLGLQFLLWYDEGEERNRGNFPPRFSGRQFPNYSSELNVNALELEDSALYLCASSWVGQSGVLPNTDTQYFGPGTRLTVL.

V gene TRBV6-5 combines with J gene TRBJ2-5; weak D call: TRBD1 (6 bases). Looked up from germline, CDR1 is MNHEY and CDR2 is SVGAGI. V shed 5 bases and J shed 6 bases, with 13 bases lying between them. The CDR3 is 13 amino acids. This CDR3 is CASSLRDTQTQYF. The CDR3 nucleotides read TGTGCCAGCAGTCTCCGGGACACCCAGACCCAGTACTTC.

The chain is built from TRBV7-3 and TRBJ1-2, with D possibly matching TRBD1 (5 bases). Looked up from germline, CDR1 is SGHTA and CDR2 is FQGTGA. This CDR3 contains 15 residues. The V end was cut by 5 bases, the J end by 3 bases, with 16 bases between. The CDR3 DNA reads TGTGCCAGCAGCGAAGGGGACCAGGTATACTATGGCTACACCTTC. Translated, it gives CASSEGDQVYYGYTF.

The J gene is TRBJ1-1, the V gene TRBV6-1, with D possibly being TRBD1 (5 bases). The germline V gene encodes CDR1 MNHNS and CDR2 SASEGT. Between the trimmed V and J ends, which lost 6 bases and 2 bases, there was a span of 16 bases. This CDR3 contains 15 residues. The chain's CDR3 is CASSFGTLLNTEAFF. CDR3 DNA sequence: TGTGCCAGCAGCTTTGGGACCCTCTTAAACACTGAAGCTTTCTTT.